This T cell receptor beta chain was sequenced for a study of OX40 agonist ivuxolimab in advanced cancers. Overall study context: Six ivuxolimab dose levels, 0.01 to 10 mg/kg, were given intravenously every 2 weeks. Cohort: around 79% men, mean age approximately 66, aged roughly 23 to 79. A partial response was reached by three patients: one with hepatocellular carcinoma and two with cutaneous melanoma.

The method was immunoSEQ multiplex PCR; TCRdb's version includes in-frame clones alone and lacks a portion of them. Seen here are about 99,000 clones, roughly 95% observed once, and the top ten hold about 2.1%. Autoimmune disease history or systemic immunosuppression led to patient exclusion. Trimming removed 2 bases from V and 6 bases from J, with 10 bases in between. Germline assignment: CDR1 LNHDA and CDR2 SQIVND (reference sequence). The CDR3 is 13 residues long. The V and J genes are TRBV19 and TRBJ1-2; no firm D call. The specimen comprised CD4+ or CD8+ T cells sorted from blood, sampled in a trial of the OX40 agonist ivuxolimab. The sequence was collected from an adult with an advanced solid tumor such as melanoma, head and neck, liver or kidney cancer. The chain's CDR3 is CASSILGTDGYTF. In DNA form, the CDR3 reads TGTGCCAGTAGTATACTCGGTACGGATGGCTACACCTTC.